This T cell receptor (beta chain) was identified during a study of T-cell memory formation after mild COVID-19. TCRdb processed the 5' RACE reads anew with MiXCR; each CDR3 protein has one entry. The repertoire holds about 57,000 distinct CDR3 sequences, with over 9% as singletons. Trimming took off 2 bases at V and 5 bases at J, with 15 bases between the two ends. This CDR3 is built from 15 residues. CDR1 and CDR2 from the germline V gene are LGHNA and YSLEER. This clonotype was observed a handful of times. The TCR sequence derives from a man aged 18 to 30 who had mild COVID-19 (a few samples of this study predate the infection). Cell type and time point are not known. Sequencing was carried out using PBMCs or a T cell subset sorted from them (not recorded which). The chain carries TRBV4-3 and TRBJ2-5; D possibly corresponds to TRBD2 (6 bases). CDR3 DNA sequence: TGCGCCAGCAGCCAATTGGACTACCCAGGGGAGACCCAGTACTTC. Translation gives CASSQLDYPGETQYF.